A single sample gave rise to the 31 T cell receptor beta chains below, sequenced in a study of brain T cells in children with intractable seizures. Clones were sequenced by immunoSEQ multiplex PCR, and TCRdb holds only the in-frame ones, with some missing. This sample yields approximately 77,000 clones, of which roughly 91% are seen a single time; approximately 1.4% belongs to the top ten. Sequenced material: peripheral blood, taken at surgery. The receptors come from a boy under three years old with tuberous sclerosis and intractable seizures.

V and J are TRBV6-4 and TRBJ2-2, with D perhaps matching TRBD1 (7 bases). The CDR3 totals 14 residues. In germline, CDR1 is MRHNA, CDR2 SNTAGT. Deletions cut 8 bases from V and 2 bases from J, with 12 bases between. In nucleotides, the CDR3 is TGTGCCAGCTCAGGGGGGCTAAACACCGGGGAGCTGTTTTTT. Its protein is CASSGGLNTGELFF.

The chain couples TRBV13 to TRBJ2-5; D gene ambiguous. The CDR3 loop spans 11 amino acids. The V end was cut by 3 bases, the J end by 1 base, with 0 bases between. Germline values: CDR1 PRHDT, CDR2 FYEKMQ (reference sequence). CDR3 loop: CASSFQETQYF. DNA for the CDR3: TGTGCCAGCAGCTTCCAAGAGACCCAGTACTTC.

The chain is built from TRBV4-2 and TRBJ1-2; 8 bases match TRBD1. The ends lost 1 base at V and 2 bases at J; junction bases unmatched: 0. The CDR3 runs 14 residues. The germline V gene has CDR1 LGHNA and CDR2 YNFKEQ. This CDR3 reads CASSQGTGNYGYTF. DNA for the CDR3: TGTGCCAGCAGCCAAGGGACAGGGAACTATGGCTACACCTTC.

This clone appeared once. The rearrangement joins TRBV18 to TRBJ2-7; D is uncertain. CDR3 length: 14 residues. V was shortened by 4 bases and J by 2 bases, with 12 bases between the two germline ends. CDR1 and CDR2 (germline): KGHSH, LQKENI. This CDR3 reads CASSLEGTPYEQYF. CDR3 sequence (DNA): TGTGCCAGCTCACTCGAAGGCACCCCCTACGAGCAGTACTTC. Variable domain in full (rest from reference TRBV18 and TRBJ2-7): NAGVMQNPRHLVRRRGQEARLRCSPMKGHSHVYWYRQLPEEGLKFMVYLQKENIIDESGMPKERFSAEFPKEGPSILRIQQVVRGDSAAYFCASSLEGTPYEQYFGPGTRLTVT.

This chain joins TRBV5-1 and TRBJ2-1; no clear D. Germline CDR1 is SGHRS and CDR2 is YFSETQ. There are 14 residues in the CDR3. The V gene lost 0 bases and the J gene lost 3 bases, with 7 bases spanning the gap. The CDR3 loop is CASSLAGSYNEQFF. The CDR3 DNA is TGCGCCAGCAGCTTGGCTGGCAGCTACAATGAGCAGTTCTTC.

This chain joins TRBV24-1 and TRBJ2-2, with D unclear. There are 14 residues in the CDR3. Trimming shortened V by 1 base and J by 6 bases, and 8 bases separated the two germline ends. Germline CDR1 reads KGHDR; CDR2 reads SFDVKD. Here the CDR3 reads CATSDFGRAGELFF. In DNA, the CDR3 is TGTGCCACCAGTGATTTTGGTCGGGCCGGGGAGCTGTTTTTT.

The J gene is TRBJ1-1, the V gene TRBV4-1; possibly TRBD1 for D (6 bases). Trimming took off 1 base at V and 0 bases at J, with 12 bases between the two ends. This CDR3 spans 16 amino acids. Germline CDR1 and CDR2: MGHRA and YSYEKL. The CDR3 loop reads CASSQGKGGLNTEAFF. DNA for the CDR3: TGCGCCAGCAGCCAAGGGAAGGGGGGGCTGAACACTGAAGCTTTCTTT.

This clone was seen just once. The chain employs TRBV5-1 and TRBJ2-5; D remains ambiguous. V lost 5 bases and J lost 2, with 7 bases in between. Germline loops: CDR1 SGHRS, CDR2 YFSETQ. The CDR3 runs to 12 residues. The CDR3 is CASRGGQETQYF. The CDR3 DNA follows: TGCGCCAGCAGGGGCGGACAAGAGACCCAGTACTTC.

This chain connects TRBV7-6 to TRBJ1-4, with D perhaps TRBD1 (6 bases). The CDR3 length is 15 residues. Germline assignment: CDR1 SGHVS and CDR2 FNYEAQ. Trimming cost V 1 base and J 6 bases, with 12 bases left between them. The CDR3 loop reads CASSLVAGADEKLFF. CDR3 sequence (DNA): TGTGCCAGCAGCTTAGTAGCGGGGGCGGATGAAAAACTGTTTTTT.

The table lists this clone with a count of one. The V and J genes are TRBV3-1 (or the pseudogene TRBV3-2) and TRBJ1-4; tentatively, D is TRBD1 (5 bases). The germline V gene has CDR1 LGHDT and CDR2 YNNKEL (reference sequence). The CDR3 is 15 residues long. V was shortened by 5 bases and J by 8 bases, with 18 bases between the two germline ends. The CDR3 coding sequence is TGTGCCAGCAGCACAGACGGGAGAGAGGGGGAAAAACTGTTTTTT. This encodes CASSTDGREGEKLFF.

The rearrangement joins TRBV5-1 to TRBJ2-1; 14 bases fit TRBD2. The CDR3 extends over 20 amino acids. The germline V gene encodes CDR1 SGHRS and CDR2 YFSETQ. Trimming cost V 4 bases and J 1 base; bases outside gene matches: 13. Here the CDR3 DNA reads TGCGCCAGCAGCGATCCAAGGCCGGGACTAGCGGGGGCGTCCTACAATGAGCAGTTCTTC. Its translation: CASSDPRPGLAGASYNEQFF.

The chain has TRBV24-1 and TRBJ2-2; 10 bases are shared with TRBD2. The junction had 4 bases not matched to a gene; V was cut back by 3 bases and J by 4 bases. Germline lookup yields CDR1 KGHDR and CDR2 SFDVKD. The CDR3 length is 16 residues. CDR3 in amino acids: CATSDRLAGSTGELFF. CDR3 nucleotide sequence: TGTGCCACCAGTGATCGACTAGCGGGTAGCACCGGGGAGCTGTTTTTT.

In DNA, the CDR3 is TGTGCCAGTAGTATTTGGACAGGGAACACTGAAGCTTTCTTT. Translation gives CASSIWTGNTEAFF. The rearrangement uses TRBV19 and TRBJ1-1, with 7 bases lining up with TRBD1. CDR1 is LNHDA, CDR2 SQIVND, per germline (reference sequence). With V trimmed by 3 bases and J by 1 base, 2 bases remained unmatched. The CDR3 runs 14 residues.

This rearrangement joins TRBV24-1 to TRBJ2-1, with 11 bases fitting TRBD2. The germline V gene has CDR1 KGHDR and CDR2 SFDVKD. This CDR3 is 16 amino acids long. The V segment lost 5 bases and the J segment 1 base; nucleotides outside the gene matches: 3. CDR3 residues: CATSGPSGGSYNEQFF. The CDR3 DNA reads TGTGCCACCAGTGGTCCTAGCGGGGGGTCCTACAATGAGCAGTTCTTC.

This chain uses TRBV14 with TRBJ2-7; perhaps TRBD2 as D (6 bases). The CDR3 extends over 14 amino acids. The V end lost 1 base, the J end lost 3 bases, and 10 bases lay between the germline ends. Germline lookup yields CDR1 SGHDN and CDR2 FVKESK. The CDR3 coding sequence is TGTGCCAGCAGCCAAGCAAGCGGGCGCTACGAGCAGTACTTC. It codes for CASSQASGRYEQYF.

This rearrangement joins TRBV11-3 to TRBJ2-2, with D possibly being TRBD1 or TRBD2 (5 bases each). The ends were cut back, 3 bases at V and 5 bases at J, with 7 bases in the middle. The CDR3 runs to 13 residues. Germline CDR1 SGHNT, CDR2 YENEEA. The chain's CDR3 is CASSLGETGELFF. CDR3 bases: TGTGCCAGCAGCTTGGGGGAGACCGGGGAGCTGTTTTTT. Complete variable domain (other parts from reference TRBV11-3 and TRBJ2-2): EAGVVQSPRYKIIEKKQPVAFWCNPISGHNTLYWYLQNLGQGPELLIRYENEEAVDDSQLPKDRFSAERLKGVDSTLKIQPAELGDSAVYLCASSLGETGELFFGEGSRLTVL.

The CDR3 is CASSPGEGGTQYF. CDR3 in DNA: TGTGCCAGCAGCCCCGGGGAGGGGGGGACCCAGTACTTC. The V gene is TRBV13, the J gene TRBJ2-5, with D maybe TRBD2 (7 bases). The CDR3 extends over 13 amino acids. Germline V gene lookup returns CDR1 PRHDT and CDR2 FYEKMQ (reference sequence). V was clipped by 5 bases and J by 7 bases, with 14 bases between them.

The sample holds one count of this clone. The V call is TRBV12-5, the J call TRBJ2-7; the D is unclear. The CDR3 totals 13 residues. The germline V gene has CDR1 LGHNT and CDR2 FRNRAP. Trimming took off 2 bases at V and 6 bases at J, with 11 bases between the two ends. CDR3 nucleotides: TGTGCTAGTGGTTTGAGTGGGGTTGTCGAGCAGTACTTC. It codes for CASGLSGVVEQYF.

V is TRBV9 and J is TRBJ2-7, with 9 bases identical to TRBD2. CDR3 length: 18 residues. Germline V CDR1 and CDR2: SGDLS, YYNGEE. J gave up 0 bases and V 0 bases, and 10 bases lay outside the gene matches. The CDR3 DNA follows: TGTGCCAGCAGCGTAGCCCCATCCGGACTAGCGCACTCCTACGAGCAGTACTTC. As protein: CASSVAPSGLAHSYEQYF.

The J gene is TRBJ2-7, the V gene TRBV2, with 11 bases matching TRBD2. The germline gives CDR1 SNHLY, CDR2 FYNNEI. V lost 6 bases to trimming and J lost 2 bases; unmatched junction nucleotides: 9. This CDR3 spans 16 amino acids. CDR3 nucleotide sequence: TGTGCCAGCAGAGGAGAGCTAGCGGGAGGTCCCTACGAGCAGTACTTC. It translates to CASRGELAGGPYEQYF.

V gene TRBV7-9 combines with J gene TRBJ1-2; 11 bases match TRBD1. The germline V gene has CDR1 SEHNR and CDR2 FQNEAQ (reference sequence). V was clipped by 1 base and J by 5 bases; unmatched bases: 9. CDR3 length: 17 amino acids. The CDR3 coding sequence is TGTGCCAGCAGCTTAGGATGGACAGGGGGCCCCCCATATGGCTACACCTTC. Translated: CASSLGWTGGPPYGYTF. Supplemented by reference TRBV7-9 and TRBJ1-2, the full variable domain reads DTGVSQNPRHKITKRGQNVTFRCDPISEHNRLYWYRQTLGQGPEFLTYFQNEAQLEKSRLLSDRFSAERPKGSFSTLEIQRTEQGDSAMYLCASSLGWTGGPPYGYTFGSGTRLTVV.

The chain uses TRBV3-1 (or the pseudogene TRBV3-2) and TRBJ2-7; TRBD2 matches at 10 bases. Germline V CDR1 and CDR2: LGHDT, YNNKEL (reference sequence). With V trimmed by 0 bases and J by 2 bases, 4 bases remained unmatched. The CDR3 extends over 16 amino acids. The CDR3 DNA sequence: TGTGCCAGCAGCCAAGATGTCCTAGCGGGGGCCTACGAGCAGTACTTC. This sequence encodes CASSQDVLAGAYEQYF.

J is TRBJ1-5 and V is TRBV9, with 9 bases fitting TRBD1. The germline CDR1 and CDR2 sequences are SGDLS and YYNGEE. This CDR3 has 14 amino acids. V was clipped by 4 bases and J by 6 bases; unmatched bases: 5. The CDR3 DNA reads TGTGCCAGCAGCCCGGGACAGGGCGGTCAGCCCCAGCATTTT. It translates to CASSPGQGGQPQHF.

This clone has a single count. The genes are TRBV19 and TRBJ1-2; 10 bases are shared with TRBD1. The germline V gene has CDR1 LNHDA and CDR2 SQIVND (reference sequence). V trimming: 6 bases; J trimming: 7 bases; junction bases outside the gene matches: 14. The CDR3 extends over 16 amino acids. CDR3 protein: CASSPPHPRTGGGYTF. CDR3 DNA: TGTGCCAGTAGCCCCCCTCACCCCCGGACAGGGGGTGGCTACACCTTC.

The chain links TRBV30 to TRBJ2-7; the D gene is possibly TRBD2 (5 bases). The CDR3 covers 14 residues. CDR1 is GTSNPN, CDR2 SVGIG, per germline (reference sequence). Trimming took off 1 base at V and 1 base at J, with 11 bases between the two ends. CDR3 bases: TGTGCCTGGAGTGGGAGCGGACGATCCTACGAGCAGTACTTC. It is translated as CAWSGSGRSYEQYF.

CDR3 DNA sequence: TGTGCCAGCAGCTTCCGCCAACAACAAGAGACCCAGTACTTC. Translated, it gives CASSFRQQQETQYF. The J gene is TRBJ2-5, the V gene TRBV5-4; D remains ambiguous. Germline values: CDR1 SGHNT, CDR2 YYREEE (reference sequence). The V and J ends lost 2 bases and 2 bases respectively, with 10 bases between them. This CDR3 has 14 amino acids.

This rearrangement joins TRBV9 to TRBJ2-2, with 11 bases aligning to TRBD1. V was clipped by 0 bases and J by 3 bases; unmatched bases: 13. The CDR3 covers 20 residues. The germline V gene has CDR1 SGDLS and CDR2 YYNGEE. The chain's CDR3 is CASSVAKSKQGQGDTGELFF. CDR3 nucleotide sequence: TGTGCCAGCAGCGTAGCGAAGTCGAAACAGGGACAGGGGGACACCGGGGAGCTGTTTTTT.

The chain couples TRBV5-4 to TRBJ2-7; D unclear. Trimming took 1 base from V and 0 from J, leaving 5 bases between them. The CDR3 is made up of 13 amino acids. Germline V gives CDR1 SGHNT, CDR2 YYREEE (reference sequence). The CDR3 loop reads CASSLSTSYEQYF. CDR3 bases: TGTGCCAGCAGCTTGAGTACCTCCTACGAGCAGTACTTC. Complete variable domain (other parts from reference TRBV5-4 and TRBJ2-7): ETGVTQSPTHLIKTRGQQVTLRCSSQSGHNTVSWYQQALGQGPQFIFQYYREEENGRGNFPPRFSGLQFPNYSSELNVNALELDDSALYLCASSLSTSYEQYFGPGTRLTVT.

The chain links TRBV3-1 (or the pseudogene TRBV3-2) to TRBJ1-2, with TRBD1 matching over 8 bases. V shed 0 bases and J 6 bases; nucleotides not matched to a gene: 12. Germline-derived CDR1 and CDR2 are LGHDT and YNNKEL (reference sequence). The CDR3 runs to 17 residues. The CDR3: CASSQDGVRGPSDGYTF. The CDR3 region has the DNA TGTGCCAGCAGCCAAGATGGGGTCAGGGGGCCGTCCGATGGCTACACCTTC.

J is TRBJ1-5 and V is TRBV15; no reliable D call. Per germline, CDR1 LNHNV and CDR2 YYDKDF (reference sequence). The CDR3 consists of 12 residues. V lost 3 bases and J lost 1, with 1 base in between. The CDR3 DNA reads TGTGCCACCAGCAGCAGCAATCAGCCCCAGCATTTT. Translating it yields CATSSSNQPQHF.

About this clone: One end of the junction does not line up with germline, which may come from a read error. The chain carries TRBV19 and TRBJ2-7; 7 bases fit TRBD1. The germline gives CDR1 LNHDA, CDR2 SQIVND (reference sequence). CDR3 size: 14 residues. The CDR3 nucleotides are TGTGCCAGTAGTACACAGGGGATTTCCTCCGAGCAGTACTTC. It codes for CASSTQGISSEQYF.